This is a list of T cell receptor beta chains from one sample in a study of blood T cell repertoires in COVID-19. The method was immunoSEQ multiplex PCR; TCRdb's version includes in-frame clones alone and lacks a portion of them. In the table there are 200,000 to 250,000 clones, around 83% of which are singletons. The sequencing sample was made of PBMCs or T cells enriched from blood (not recorded which). These receptors were taken from a woman in her forties who had recovered from COVID-19. The CDR3 runs from the conserved cysteine through the conserved F or W. D genes are given only for firm matches.

j_call,d_call,v_call,cdr3_aa
TRBJ2-1,TRBD1,TRBV27,CASSTGQGPYNEQFF
TRBJ1-2,.,TRBV12-3/TRBV12-4,CASSLGAELGYTF
TRBJ2-5,TRBD1,TRBV29-1,CSVGQGYQETQYF
TRBJ1-5,.,TRBV28,CASSFGGVQPQHF
TRBJ1-2,.,TRBV2,CASSEGAGPYGYTF
TRBJ2-2,.,TRBV7-3,CASSSRDTGELFF
TRBJ1-2,.,TRBV7-2,CASSLARSPYGYTF
TRBJ2-1,TRBD2,TRBV10-3,CAISDPGLNNEQFF
TRBJ2-7,TRBD1,TRBV6-5,CASTDRGTEQYF
TRBJ2-7,.,TRBV15,CATSRDKGQWIYEQYF
TRBJ1-1,.,TRBV6-5,CASRPHDTGKEAFF
TRBJ2-1,TRBD2,TRBV7-9,CASSNSARTSGRIHEQFF
TRBJ2-1,TRBD2,TRBV7-2,CASSVGLAGQIPFF
TRBJ1-1,.,TRBV5-1,CASSLDGTATTYTEAFF
TRBJ2-2,.,TRBV12-3/TRBV12-4,CASTPSTGELFF
TRBJ1-2,TRBD1,TRBV19,CARIPVRDREMDYTF
TRBJ1-3,.,TRBV11-1,CASSYQTTGSGNTIYF